This T cell receptor (beta chain) was captured by sequencing in a study of a mutant IDH1 vaccine in newly diagnosed glioma. Across the whole study: Earlier treatment was radiotherapy, temozolomide, or both, with most getting both.

Comments on this clone: What it recognizes is unknown.

CDR3 length: 16 residues. Unmatched junction bases numbered 2, after V lost 1 base and J lost 2 bases. From germline, CDR1 is MGHRA and CDR2 YSYEKL. Sequenced by immunoSEQ multiplex PCR; TCRdb stores in-frame clones only, minus some. The table records tens of thousands of clones, roughly 82% of them present only once. Described time point: week 47, end of study. In the vaccine, a single dose held 300 ug of the mutant IDH1 20-mer peptide, along with topical imiquimod. The patients were given eight vaccinations, one each in weeks 1, 3, 5, 7, 11, 15, 19 and 23. This sequence originates from a man aged 40-55 years with glioma. The rearrangement joins TRBV4-1 to TRBJ2-1, with 10 bases matching TRBD2. Sequencing used PBMCs, obtained from a glioma patient whose treatment included an IDH1 peptide vaccine. The CDR3 loop reads CASSQGLAGTYNEQFF. CDR3 in DNA: TGCGCCAGCAGCCAAGGACTAGCGGGCACCTACAATGAGCAGTTCTTC.